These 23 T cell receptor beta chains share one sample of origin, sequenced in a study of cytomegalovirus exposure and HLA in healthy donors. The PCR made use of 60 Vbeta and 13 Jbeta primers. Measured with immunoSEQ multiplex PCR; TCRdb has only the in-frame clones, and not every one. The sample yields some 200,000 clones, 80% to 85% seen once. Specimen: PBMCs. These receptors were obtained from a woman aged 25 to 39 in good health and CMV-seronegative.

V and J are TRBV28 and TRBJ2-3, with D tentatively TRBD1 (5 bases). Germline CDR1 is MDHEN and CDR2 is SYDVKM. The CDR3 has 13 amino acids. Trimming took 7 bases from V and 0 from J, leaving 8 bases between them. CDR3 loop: CASNRLSTDTQYF. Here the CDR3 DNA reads TGTGCCAGCAACAGGCTCAGCACAGATACGCAGTATTTT.

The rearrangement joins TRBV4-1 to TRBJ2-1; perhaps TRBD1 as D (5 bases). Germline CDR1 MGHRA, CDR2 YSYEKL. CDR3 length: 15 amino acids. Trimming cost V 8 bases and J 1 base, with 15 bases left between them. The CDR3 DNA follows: TGCGCCAGCGGTACATCAGGGATTTCCTACAATGAGCAGTTCTTC. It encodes CASGTSGISYNEQFF.

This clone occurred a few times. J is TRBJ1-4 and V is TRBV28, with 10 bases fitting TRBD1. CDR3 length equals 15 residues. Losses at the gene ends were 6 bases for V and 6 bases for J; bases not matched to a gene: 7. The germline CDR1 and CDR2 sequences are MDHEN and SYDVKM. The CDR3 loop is CASRRDRGTDEKLFF. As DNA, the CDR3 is TGTGCCAGCAGGCGGGACAGGGGTACTGATGAAAAACTGTTTTTT.

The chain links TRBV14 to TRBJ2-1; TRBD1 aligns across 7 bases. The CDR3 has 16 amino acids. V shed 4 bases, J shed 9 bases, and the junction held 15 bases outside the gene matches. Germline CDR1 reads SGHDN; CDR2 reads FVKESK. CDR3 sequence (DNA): TGTGCCAGCAGCCCAAGGGCATTTTCCAGGGGGAGTGAGCAGTTCTTC. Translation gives CASSPRAFSRGSEQFF.

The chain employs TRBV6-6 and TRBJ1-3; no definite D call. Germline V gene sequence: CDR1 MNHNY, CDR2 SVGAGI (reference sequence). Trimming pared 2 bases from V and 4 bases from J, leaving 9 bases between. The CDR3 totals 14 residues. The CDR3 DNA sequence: TGTGCCAGCAGTTACGGGCCAGACGGAAACACCATATATTTT. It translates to CASSYGPDGNTIYF.

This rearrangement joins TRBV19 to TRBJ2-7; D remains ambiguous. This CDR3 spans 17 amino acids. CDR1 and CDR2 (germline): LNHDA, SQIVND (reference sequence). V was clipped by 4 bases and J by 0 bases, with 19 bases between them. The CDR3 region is CASSTNPGFLSSYEQYF. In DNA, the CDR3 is TGTGCCAGTAGTACAAACCCCGGGTTCCTATCCTCCTACGAGCAGTACTTC.

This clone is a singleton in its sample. CDR3 loop: CASSIRGIYNEQFF. The CDR3 DNA sequence: TGTGCCAGTAGTATCAGAGGCATCTACAATGAGCAGTTCTTC. The rearrangement links TRBV19 to TRBJ2-1; D uncertain. The CDR3 contains 14 residues. V lost 3 bases to trimming and J lost 3 bases, with 9 bases between them. Germline V gene sequence: CDR1 LNHDA, CDR2 SQIVND (reference sequence).

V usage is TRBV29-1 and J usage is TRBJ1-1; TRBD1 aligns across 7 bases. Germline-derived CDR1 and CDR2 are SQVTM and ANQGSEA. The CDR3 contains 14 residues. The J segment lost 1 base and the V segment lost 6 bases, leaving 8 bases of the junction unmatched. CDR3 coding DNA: TGCAGCGTGGGTAAGACAGGGAGGAACACTGAAGCTTTCTTT. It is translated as CSVGKTGRNTEAFF.

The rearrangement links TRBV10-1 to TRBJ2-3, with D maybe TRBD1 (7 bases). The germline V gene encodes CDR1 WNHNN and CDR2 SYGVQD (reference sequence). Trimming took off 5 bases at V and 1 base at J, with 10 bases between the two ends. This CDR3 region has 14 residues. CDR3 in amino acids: CASSRRGRTDTQYF. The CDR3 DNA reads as TGCGCCAGCAGTAGGAGGGGGCGCACAGATACGCAGTATTTT.

CDR3 region: CASSLQGGSLDREAFF. The CDR3 DNA sequence: TGCGCCAGCAGCTTGCAGGGGGGCTCGTTGGACCGCGAAGCTTTCTTT. The chain uses TRBV5-1 and TRBJ1-1; 7 bases agree with TRBD1. This CDR3 has 16 residues. Germline V lookup: CDR1 SGHRS, CDR2 YFSETQ. V was clipped by 1 base and J by 8 bases; unmatched bases: 14.

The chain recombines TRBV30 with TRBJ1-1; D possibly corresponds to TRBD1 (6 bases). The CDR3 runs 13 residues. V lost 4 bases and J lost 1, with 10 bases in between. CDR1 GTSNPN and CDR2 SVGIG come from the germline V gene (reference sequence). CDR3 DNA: TGTGCCTGGACCCGGACAGCGAACACTGAAGCTTTCTTT. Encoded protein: CAWTRTANTEAFF.

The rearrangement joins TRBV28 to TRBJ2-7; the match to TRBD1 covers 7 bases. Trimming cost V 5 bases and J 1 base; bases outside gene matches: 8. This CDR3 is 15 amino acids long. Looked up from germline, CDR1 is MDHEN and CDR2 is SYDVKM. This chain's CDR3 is CASSLGGAGSYEQYF. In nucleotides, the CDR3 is TGTGCCAGCAGTCTAGGGGGCGCAGGTTCCTACGAGCAGTACTTC.

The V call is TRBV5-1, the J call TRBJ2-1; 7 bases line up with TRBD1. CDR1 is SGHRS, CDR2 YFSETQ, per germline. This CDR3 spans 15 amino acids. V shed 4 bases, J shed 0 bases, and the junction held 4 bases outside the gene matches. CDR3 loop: CASSTGQSSYNEQFF. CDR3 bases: TGCGCCAGCAGCACGGGACAGAGCTCCTACAATGAGCAGTTCTTC.

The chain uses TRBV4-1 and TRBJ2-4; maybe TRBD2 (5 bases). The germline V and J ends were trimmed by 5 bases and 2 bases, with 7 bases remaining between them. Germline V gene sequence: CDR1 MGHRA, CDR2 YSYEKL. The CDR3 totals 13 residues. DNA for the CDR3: TGCGCCAGCAGCAGAGGGACCAAAAACATTCAGTACTTC. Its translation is CASSRGTKNIQYF.

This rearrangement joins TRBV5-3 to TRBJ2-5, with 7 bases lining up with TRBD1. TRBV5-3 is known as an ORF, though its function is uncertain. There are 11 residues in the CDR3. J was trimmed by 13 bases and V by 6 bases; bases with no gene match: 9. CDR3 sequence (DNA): TGTGCCAGAACCGCGAAGGGACAGACGTACTTC. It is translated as CARTAKGQTYF.

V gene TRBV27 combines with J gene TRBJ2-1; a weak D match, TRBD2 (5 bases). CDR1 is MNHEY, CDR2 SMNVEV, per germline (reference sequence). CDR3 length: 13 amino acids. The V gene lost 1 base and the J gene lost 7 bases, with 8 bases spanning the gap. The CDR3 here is CASSLYEGNEQFF. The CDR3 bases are TGTGCCAGCAGTTTATACGAGGGAAATGAGCAGTTCTTC.

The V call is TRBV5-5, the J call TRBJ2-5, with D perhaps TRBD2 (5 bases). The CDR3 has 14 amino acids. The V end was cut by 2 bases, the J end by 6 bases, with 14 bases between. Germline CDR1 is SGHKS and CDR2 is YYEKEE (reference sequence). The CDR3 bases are TGTGCCAGCAGCTTTGATAGCGTCTTGCAGACCCAGTACTTC. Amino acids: CASSFDSVLQTQYF.

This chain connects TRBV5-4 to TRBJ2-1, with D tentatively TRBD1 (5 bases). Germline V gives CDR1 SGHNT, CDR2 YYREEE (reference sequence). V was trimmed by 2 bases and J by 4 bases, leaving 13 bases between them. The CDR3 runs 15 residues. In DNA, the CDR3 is TGTGCCAGCAGCTTTCGTACAGGATCTTACAATGAGCAGTTCTTC. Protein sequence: CASSFRTGSYNEQFF. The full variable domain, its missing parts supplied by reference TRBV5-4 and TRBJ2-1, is ETGVTQSPTHLIKTRGQQVTLRCSSQSGHNTVSWYQQALGQGPQFIFQYYREEENGRGNFPPRFSGLQFPNYSSELNVNALELDDSALYLCASSFRTGSYNEQFFGPGTRLTVL.

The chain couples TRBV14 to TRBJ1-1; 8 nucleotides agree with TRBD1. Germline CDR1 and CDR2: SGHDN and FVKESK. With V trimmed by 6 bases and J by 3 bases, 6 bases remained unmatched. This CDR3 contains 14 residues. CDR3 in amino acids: CASRGQGAYTEAFF. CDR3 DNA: TGTGCCAGCAGGGGCCAGGGGGCTTACACTGAAGCTTTCTTT.

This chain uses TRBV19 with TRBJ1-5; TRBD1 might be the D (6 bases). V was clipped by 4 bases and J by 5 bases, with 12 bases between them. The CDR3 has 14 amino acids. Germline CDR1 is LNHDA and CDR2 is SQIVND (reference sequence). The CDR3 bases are TGTGCCAGTAGTACCACAACAGGGTATCAGCCCCAGCATTTT. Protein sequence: CASSTTTGYQPQHF.

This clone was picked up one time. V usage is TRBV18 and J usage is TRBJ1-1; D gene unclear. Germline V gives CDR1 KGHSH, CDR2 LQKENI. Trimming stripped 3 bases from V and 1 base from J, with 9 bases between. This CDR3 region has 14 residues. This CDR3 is CASSPKAGNTEAFF. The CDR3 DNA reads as TGTGCCAGCTCACCTAAGGCAGGGAACACTGAAGCTTTCTTT.

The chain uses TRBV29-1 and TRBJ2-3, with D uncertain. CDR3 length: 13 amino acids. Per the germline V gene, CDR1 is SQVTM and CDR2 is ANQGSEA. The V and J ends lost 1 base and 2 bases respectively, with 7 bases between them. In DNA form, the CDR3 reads TGCAGCGTTGAAGGGGCGAACACAGATACGCAGTATTTT. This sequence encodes CSVEGANTDTQYF.

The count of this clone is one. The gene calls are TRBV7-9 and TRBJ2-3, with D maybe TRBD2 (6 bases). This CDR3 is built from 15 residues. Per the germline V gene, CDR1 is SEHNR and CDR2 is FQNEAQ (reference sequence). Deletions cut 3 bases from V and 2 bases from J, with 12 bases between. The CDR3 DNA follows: TGTGCCAGCAGCTTGGGGGGACCAGACACAGATACGCAGTATTTT. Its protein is CASSLGGPDTDTQYF.